These T cell receptor beta chains were read from a single sample in a study of PD-1 blockade in mismatch repair-deficient tumors. Assay used: immunoSEQ multiplex PCR; TCRdb lists only in-frame clones, some missing. The data show some 97,000 clones, approximately 80% seen once. Sequencing used peripheral blood, obtained approximately 35 weeks after starting pembrolizumab. These TCRs come from an adult with mismatch repair-deficient cancer. CDR3s include the opening cysteine and the closing phenylalanine or tryptophan. D genes are given only for firm matches. Clone size is not always given. Where it is, it says once, few, many or a class for expanded clones.

cdr3_length: 13; d_call: NA; j_call: TRBJ2-7; v_call: TRBV5-1; clone_size: NA; cdr3_nt: TGCGCCAGCAGCTTGGCTTCAGAGTACGAGCAGTACTTC; cdr3_aa: CASSLASEYEQYF
cdr3_length: 13; d_call: NA; j_call: TRBJ1-2; v_call: TRBV6-1; clone_size: NA; cdr3_nt: TGTGCCAGCAGTGAGAGTCAAAACTATGGCTACACCTTC; cdr3_aa: CASSESQNYGYTF
cdr3_length: 14; d_call: NA; j_call: TRBJ2-2; v_call: TRBV6-4; clone_size: NA; cdr3_nt: TGTGCCAGCGCTGGAACCCCGGGCACCGGGGAGCTGTTTTTT; cdr3_aa: CASAGTPGTGELFF
cdr3_length: 13; d_call: TRBD1; j_call: TRBJ1-2; v_call: TRBV30; clone_size: few; cdr3_nt: TGTGCCTGGAGTAGGGACAGGCCCTATGGCTACACCTTC; cdr3_aa: CAWSRDRPYGYTF
cdr3_length: 15; d_call: TRBD1; j_call: TRBJ1-4; v_call: TRBV27; clone_size: NA; cdr3_nt: TGTGCCAGCAGCCGACAGGGGGGAGTGAGGGAAAAACTGTTTTTT; cdr3_aa: CASSRQGGVREKLFF
cdr3_length: 14; d_call: NA; j_call: TRBJ1-5; v_call: TRBV6-1; clone_size: NA; cdr3_nt: TGTGCCAGCAGTGCACAGCGAATCAATCAGCCCCAGCATTTT; cdr3_aa: CASSAQRINQPQHF
cdr3_length: 12; d_call: NA; j_call: TRBJ1-5; v_call: TRBV18; clone_size: few; cdr3_nt: TGTGCCAGCTCGAGTACTAATCAGCCCCAGCATTTT; cdr3_aa: CASSSTNQPQHF
cdr3_length: 15; d_call: NA; j_call: TRBJ2-6; v_call: TRBV5-1; clone_size: NA; cdr3_nt: TGCGCCAGCACAAGGGGTGACTCTGGGGCCAACGTCCTGACTTTC; cdr3_aa: CASTRGDSGANVLTF
cdr3_length: 14; d_call: NA; j_call: TRBJ2-6; v_call: TRBV29-1; clone_size: once; cdr3_nt: TGCAGCGTTGAAGACGAGGCTGGGGCCAACGTCCTGACTTTC; cdr3_aa: CSVEDEAGANVLTF
cdr3_length: 14; d_call: NA; j_call: TRBJ1-1; v_call: TRBV10-3; clone_size: NA; cdr3_nt: TGTGCCATCAAACCGGACAGCCAACCCACTGAAGCTTTCTTT; cdr3_aa: CAIKPDSQPTEAFF
cdr3_length: 14; d_call: TRBD1; j_call: TRBJ1-2; v_call: TRBV5-1; clone_size: NA; cdr3_nt: TGCGCCAGCAGTTCCGGACAGGGGTACTATGGCTACACCTTC; cdr3_aa: CASSSGQGYYGYTF
cdr3_length: 16; d_call: NA; j_call: TRBJ1-5; v_call: TRBV19; clone_size: NA; cdr3_nt: TGTGCCAGTACCATTTCCGGAAGATCCAGTCATCAGCCCCAGCATTTT; cdr3_aa: CASTISGRSSHQPQHF
cdr3_length: 11; d_call: NA; j_call: TRBJ2-7; v_call: TRBV4-1; clone_size: once; cdr3_nt: TGCGCCAGTGGCAGCTCCTACGAGCAGTACTTC; cdr3_aa: CASGSSYEQYF
cdr3_length: 16; d_call: NA; j_call: TRBJ2-2; v_call: TRBV7-9; clone_size: NA; cdr3_nt: TGTGCCAGCACTTCGGGGCGGTACGTGGGCACCGGGGAGCTGTTTTTT; cdr3_aa: CASTSGRYVGTGELFF
cdr3_length: 14; d_call: NA; j_call: TRBJ2-5; v_call: TRBV19; clone_size: few; cdr3_nt: TGTGCCAGTAGTATCGGAAGGGCTCTCGAGACCCAGTACTTC; cdr3_aa: CASSIGRALETQYF
cdr3_length: 15; d_call: NA; j_call: TRBJ2-7; v_call: TRBV5-6; clone_size: once; cdr3_nt: TGTGCCAGCAGCTTGGACTACGGTCGTTCCTACGAGCAGTACTTC; cdr3_aa: CASSLDYGRSYEQYF
cdr3_length: 17; d_call: TRBD1; j_call: TRBJ2-3; v_call: TRBV7-3; clone_size: few; cdr3_nt: TGTGCCAGCAGCGGTGGGCTGGGGACAGGGGCCGGAGATACGCAGTATTTT; cdr3_aa: CASSGGLGTGAGDTQYF
cdr3_length: 13; d_call: NA; j_call: TRBJ2-7; v_call: TRBV28; clone_size: NA; cdr3_nt: TGTGCCAGCCTAGGAGGGGGGGCCTACGAGCAGTACTTC; cdr3_aa: CASLGGGAYEQYF
cdr3_length: 15; d_call: TRBD1; j_call: TRBJ2-1; v_call: TRBV10-3; clone_size: NA; cdr3_nt: TGTGCCATCAGTGCCACCGGGACAGGGGTCAATGAGCAGTTCTTC; cdr3_aa: CAISATGTGVNEQFF
cdr3_length: 13; d_call: NA; j_call: TRBJ1-1; v_call: TRBV5-4; clone_size: NA; cdr3_nt: TGTGCCAGCAACATTGACAGAGACACTGAAGCTTTCTTT; cdr3_aa: CASNIDRDTEAFF
cdr3_length: 13; d_call: NA; j_call: TRBJ2-7; v_call: TRBV7-3; clone_size: few; cdr3_nt: TGTGCCAGCGAAAGCAGGAATTCCTACGAGCAGTACTTC; cdr3_aa: CASESRNSYEQYF
cdr3_length: 15; d_call: NA; j_call: TRBJ2-7; v_call: TRBV9; clone_size: NA; cdr3_nt: TGTGCCAGCAGCGTAGGTGGGGATTTCTCCTACGAGCAGTACTTC; cdr3_aa: CASSVGGDFSYEQYF
cdr3_length: 14; d_call: TRBD2; j_call: TRBJ2-7; v_call: TRBV5-4; clone_size: NA; cdr3_nt: TGTGCCAGCAGCGACCCTAGCGGGAGTAACGAGCAGTACTTC; cdr3_aa: CASSDPSGSNEQYF
cdr3_length: 13; d_call: NA; j_call: TRBJ2-2; v_call: TRBV5-4; clone_size: NA; cdr3_nt: TGTGCCAGCAGCCTGACCGACACCGGGGAGCTGTTTTTT; cdr3_aa: CASSLTDTGELFF
cdr3_length: 13; d_call: NA; j_call: TRBJ1-2; v_call: TRBV7-3; clone_size: NA; cdr3_nt: TGTGCCAGCAGCCTTTCGGGGGAAGGGGGCTACACCTTC; cdr3_aa: CASSLSGEGGYTF
cdr3_length: 17; d_call: NA; j_call: TRBJ2-1; v_call: TRBV4-3; clone_size: NA; cdr3_nt: TGCGCCAGCAGCCAAGATTTCGGTGGGGCATCCTACAATGAGCAGTTCTTC; cdr3_aa: CASSQDFGGASYNEQFF
cdr3_length: 16; d_call: TRBD1; j_call: TRBJ2-1; v_call: TRBV14; clone_size: few; cdr3_nt: TGTGCCAGCAGCCGCGTACAGGGGGCTTACTACAATGAGCAGTTCTTC; cdr3_aa: CASSRVQGAYYNEQFF
cdr3_length: 14; d_call: TRBD1; j_call: TRBJ1-1; v_call: TRBV5-1; clone_size: NA; cdr3_nt: TGCGCCAGCAGCTTAACAGGGGGCGCGACTGAAGCTTTCTTT; cdr3_aa: CASSLTGGATEAFF
cdr3_length: 13; d_call: NA; j_call: TRBJ1-1; v_call: TRBV9; clone_size: NA; cdr3_nt: TGTGCCAGCAGCGTAGTCGGGGATACTGAAGCTTTCTTT; cdr3_aa: CASSVVGDTEAFF
cdr3_length: 14; d_call: TRBD1; j_call: TRBJ2-5; v_call: TRBV18; clone_size: NA; cdr3_nt: TGTGCCAGCTCACCAGCATTCCAGGGGGCGACCCAGTACTTC; cdr3_aa: CASSPAFQGATQYF
cdr3_length: 11; d_call: NA; j_call: TRBJ2-3; v_call: TRBV20-1; clone_size: NA; cdr3_nt: TGCAGTGCTAGAGACGCCAATACGCAGTATTTT; cdr3_aa: CSARDANTQYF
cdr3_length: 16; d_call: NA; j_call: TRBJ1-3; v_call: TRBV7-9; clone_size: NA; cdr3_nt: TGTGCCAGCAGCTTAGGGAGAACCTACTCTGGAAACACCATATATTTT; cdr3_aa: CASSLGRTYSGNTIYF
cdr3_length: 15; d_call: NA; j_call: TRBJ1-1; v_call: TRBV30; clone_size: NA; cdr3_nt: TGTGCCTGGAGTGGAACAGGGATTACGAACACTGAAGCTTTCTTT; cdr3_aa: CAWSGTGITNTEAFF
cdr3_length: 16; d_call: NA; j_call: TRBJ1-2; v_call: TRBV7-9; clone_size: NA; cdr3_nt: TGTGCCAGCAGCTTGGGCCGGGCCTCAACTAACTATGGCTACACCTTC; cdr3_aa: CASSLGRASTNYGYTF
cdr3_length: 13; d_call: NA; j_call: TRBJ2-2; v_call: TRBV18; clone_size: NA; cdr3_nt: TGTGCCAGCTCACGACAGGTTAACGGGGAGCTGTTTTTT; cdr3_aa: CASSRQVNGELFF
cdr3_length: 13; d_call: NA; j_call: TRBJ1-1; v_call: TRBV5-1; clone_size: NA; cdr3_nt: TGCGCCAGCAGGCTGGTTACGGGACCTGAAGCTTTCTTT; cdr3_aa: CASRLVTGPEAFF
cdr3_length: 13; d_call: NA; j_call: TRBJ1-5; v_call: TRBV11-2; clone_size: NA; cdr3_nt: TGTGCCAGCAGCTTAGTTTCGGATCAGCCCCAGCATTTT; cdr3_aa: CASSLVSDQPQHF
cdr3_length: 16; d_call: TRBD1; j_call: TRBJ2-2; v_call: TRBV11-3; clone_size: NA; cdr3_nt: TGTGCCAGCAGTTTTGACAGGGGGATTTCCACCGGGGAGCTGTTTTTT; cdr3_aa: CASSFDRGISTGELFF
cdr3_length: 12; d_call: TRBD1; j_call: TRBJ1-2; v_call: TRBV29-1; clone_size: few; cdr3_nt: TGCAGCGCTATACAGGGGCGTGGAGGCTACACCTTC; cdr3_aa: CSAIQGRGGYTF
cdr3_length: 15; d_call: TRBD2; j_call: TRBJ2-7; v_call: TRBV7-2; clone_size: NA; cdr3_nt: TGTGCCAGCAGCACCATTCTAGCGGGAACCTACGAGCAGTACTTC; cdr3_aa: CASSTILAGTYEQYF
cdr3_length: 18; d_call: NA; j_call: TRBJ2-7; v_call: TRBV5-1; clone_size: once; cdr3_nt: TGCGCCAGCAGCGGGAAGGGACTGGGGATGATGGGGAAGGGCGAGCAGTACTTC; cdr3_aa: CASSGKGLGMMGKGEQYF
cdr3_length: 13; d_call: NA; j_call: TRBJ1-1; v_call: TRBV29-1; clone_size: NA; cdr3_nt: TGCAGCGTTGAAGCCAGGGGTAAGACTGAAGCTTTCTTT; cdr3_aa: CSVEARGKTEAFF
cdr3_length: 14; d_call: TRBD2; j_call: TRBJ2-7; v_call: TRBV7-9; clone_size: NA; cdr3_nt: TGTGCCAGCTCCGGCGGGAGAACCAGCTACGAGCAGTACTTC; cdr3_aa: CASSGGRTSYEQYF
cdr3_length: 14; d_call: TRBD2; j_call: TRBJ2-3; v_call: TRBV7-3; clone_size: NA; cdr3_nt: TGTGCCAGCAGCGGTAAAAGTAGGGGACTAGAACAGTATTTT; cdr3_aa: CASSGKSRGLEQYF
cdr3_length: 13; d_call: NA; j_call: TRBJ1-1; v_call: TRBV6-1; clone_size: NA; cdr3_nt: TGTGCCAGCAGGTCTCGCTTGGACACTGAAGCTTTCTTT; cdr3_aa: CASRSRLDTEAFF